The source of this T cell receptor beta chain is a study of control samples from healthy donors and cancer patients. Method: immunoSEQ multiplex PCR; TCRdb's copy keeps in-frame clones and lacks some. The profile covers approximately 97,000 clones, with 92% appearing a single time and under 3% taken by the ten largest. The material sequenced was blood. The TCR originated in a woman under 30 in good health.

CDR3 bases: TGTGCCAGCAGCTTGGGCTTAGGGTGGGGAACTGAAGCTTTCTTT. It yields the protein CASSLGLGWGTEAFF. The chain has TRBV7-9 and TRBJ1-1; D is undetermined. Germline V CDR1 and CDR2: SEHNR, FQNEAQ (reference sequence). The CDR3 totals 15 residues. Trimming took 3 bases from V and 5 from J, leaving 16 bases between them. The whole variable domain, remainder taken from reference TRBV7-9 and TRBJ1-1, is DTGVSQNPRHKITKRGQNVTFRCDPISEHNRLYWYRQTLGQGPEFLTYFQNEAQLEKSRLLSDRFSAERPKGSFSTLEIQRTEQGDSAMYLCASSLGLGWGTEAFFGQGTRLTVV.